Below are 9 T cell receptor beta chains sequenced from a single sample in a study of T cell changes during pregnancy in multiple sclerosis. This table comes from immunoSEQ multiplex PCR, and its TCRdb copy is limited to in-frame clones, with some not included. Seen here are 75,000 to 80,000 clones, approximately 94% observed once, and the top ten hold roughly 2.6%. The sample consisted of peripheral blood, taken after pregnancy. These receptors came from a female donor in good health, enrolled as a control in a pregnancy study.

This clone occurred a few times. V gene TRBV11-2 combines with J gene TRBJ1-2; 9 bases align to TRBD1. V shed 3 bases and J 6 bases; nucleotides not matched to a gene: 5. Germline-derived CDR1 and CDR2 are SGHAT and FQNNGV. The CDR3 has 14 residues. CDR3 DNA sequence: TGTGCCAGCAGCTTGGGGACAGGGCCGGATGGCTACACCTTC. Translated, it gives CASSLGTGPDGYTF.

The genes are TRBV18 and TRBJ2-6; D call uncertain. Germline CDR1 reads KGHSH; CDR2 reads LQKENI. Trimming removed 4 bases at V and 0 bases at J, with 10 bases between. CDR3 length equals 16 residues. Here the CDR3 reads CASSRTVSSGANVLTF. The CDR3 DNA reads as TGTGCCAGCTCACGTACCGTGAGCTCTGGGGCCAACGTCCTGACTTTC.

The CDR3 here is CSAEGDRTYEQYF. CDR3 coding DNA: TGCAGCGCTGAGGGGGACAGGACCTACGAGCAGTACTTC. This chain uses TRBV29-1 with TRBJ2-7, with 8 bases matching TRBD1. Germline assignment: CDR1 SQVTM and CDR2 ANQGSEA. The CDR3 runs to 13 residues. After removal of 7 bases from V and 2 bases from J, the junction contained 7 bases not matched to a gene.

The chain recombines TRBV28 with TRBJ2-3; 9 positions match TRBD1. The length of the CDR3 is 14 residues. Trimming took 6 bases from V and 5 from J; bases not matched to a gene: 6. Looked up from germline, CDR1 is MDHEN and CDR2 is SYDVKM. For the CDR3, the DNA is TGTGCCAGCAGCACAGACAGGGGGAGAGATACGCAGTATTTT. Its protein is CASSTDRGRDTQYF.

This clone was picked up one time. This sequence joins TRBV6-5 and TRBJ1-2, with TRBD1 as a possible D gene (6 bases). This CDR3 is built from 14 residues. CDR1 is MNHEY and CDR2 is SVGAGI in the germline V gene. V was clipped by 6 bases and J by 4 bases, with 15 bases between them. As DNA, the CDR3 is TGTGCCAGCAGACCCCGACAGGTCTCCTATGGCTACACCTTC. Encoded protein: CASRPRQVSYGYTF.

This clone came up once. This chain connects TRBV10-1 to TRBJ2-3, with TRBD2 matching 10 bases. CDR3 length: 19 amino acids. Trimming took 4 bases from V and 1 from J; bases not matched to a gene: 14. Germline values: CDR1 WNHNN, CDR2 SYGVQD (reference sequence). CDR3 amino acids: CASSVWLAGAKVGTDTQYF. CDR3 in DNA: TGCGCCAGCAGTGTGTGGCTAGCGGGGGCCAAAGTCGGCACAGATACGCAGTATTTT.

The chain couples TRBV11-2 to TRBJ2-7, with D perhaps TRBD2 (5 bases). The CDR3 loop spans 15 amino acids. CDR1 is SGHAT, CDR2 FQNNGV, per germline. Trimming took 4 bases from V and 4 from J, leaving 17 bases between them. The CDR3 sequence is CASSSSPLSGYEQYF. In DNA, the CDR3 is TGTGCCAGCAGCTCGTCGCCCCTTTCGGGGTACGAGCAGTACTTC.

This chain links TRBV28 with TRBJ2-3; tentative D call: TRBD1 (6 bases). The CDR3 consists of 12 residues. Germline assignment: CDR1 MDHEN and CDR2 SYDVKM. V was trimmed by 10 bases and J by 1 base, leaving 9 bases between them. The CDR3 nucleotides are TGTGCCACGAGACAGGGCACAGATACGCAGTATTTT. Protein: CATRQGTDTQYF.

The V gene is TRBV7-2, the J gene TRBJ2-7; tentative D call: TRBD2 (6 bases). Between the trimmed V and J ends, which lost 1 base and 5 bases, there was a span of 15 bases. The germline V gene has CDR1 SGHTA and CDR2 FQGNSA. The CDR3 covers 15 residues. The CDR3 spells CASSLVWGVGNEQYF. DNA for the CDR3: TGTGCCAGCAGCTTAGTTTGGGGGGTGGGGAACGAGCAGTACTTC.